These 2 T cell receptor beta chains originate from one sample sequenced in a study of T-cell memory formation after mild COVID-19. A single record per CDR3 protein comes from TCRdb applying MiXCR to the 5' RACE reads. The data show around 300,000 distinct CDR3 sequences, approximately 8.4% seen once. Sequencing used PBMCs or a T cell subset sorted from them (not recorded which). These receptors originate from a man younger than 30 who had mild COVID-19 (a few samples of this study predate the infection). Cell type and time point are not known.

This clonotype showed up just a few times. The rearrangement uses TRBV12-3 or TRBV12-4 and TRBJ1-2, with 7 bases lining up with TRBD1. There are 13 residues in the CDR3. V was pared by 5 bases and J by 3 bases, with 3 bases of the junction left unmatched. CDR3 sequence (DNA): TGTGCCAGCAGTGGGACAGCCCACTATGGCTACACCTTC. Protein: CASSGTAHYGYTF.

The chain recombines TRBV7-6 with TRBJ1-5; D is uncertain. Trimming took 2 bases from V and 7 from J, leaving 6 bases between them. Germline V lookup: CDR1 SGHVS, CDR2 FNYEAQ. This CDR3 contains 12 residues. Here the CDR3 reads CASSLWRQPQHF. In DNA, the CDR3 is TGTGCCAGCAGCTTATGGAGGCAGCCCCAGCATTTT.